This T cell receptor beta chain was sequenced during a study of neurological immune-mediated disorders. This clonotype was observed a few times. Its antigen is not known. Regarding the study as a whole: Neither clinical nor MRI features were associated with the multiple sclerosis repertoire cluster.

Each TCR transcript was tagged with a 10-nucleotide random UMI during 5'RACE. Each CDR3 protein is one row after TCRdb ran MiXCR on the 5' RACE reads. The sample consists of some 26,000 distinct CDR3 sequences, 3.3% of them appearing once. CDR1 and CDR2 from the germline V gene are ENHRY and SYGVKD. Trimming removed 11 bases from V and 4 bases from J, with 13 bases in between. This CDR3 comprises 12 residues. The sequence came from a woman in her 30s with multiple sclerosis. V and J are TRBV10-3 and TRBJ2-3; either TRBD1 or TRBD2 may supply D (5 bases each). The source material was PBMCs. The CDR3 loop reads CAASQGADTQYF. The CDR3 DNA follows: TGTGCCGCCTCTCAGGGAGCAGATACGCAGTATTTT.